One and the same sample provided the 10 T cell receptor beta chains below, sequenced in a study of blood T cell repertoires in COVID-19. Profiling relied on immunoSEQ multiplex PCR, and the TCRdb table lists in-frame clones only, not all of them. The sample records some 320,000 clones, approximately 85% being singletons. Source material: peripheral blood. Receptor source: a human donor in a cohort sampled during active COVID-19.

This chain links TRBV7-6 with TRBJ1-1; D not certain. From germline, CDR1 is SGHVS and CDR2 FNYEAQ. CDR3 length equals 13 residues. Trimming cost V 2 bases and J 7 bases, with 11 bases left between them. The CDR3, as DNA: TGTGCCAGCAGCTTACGAGGGAGTCTTGAAGCTTTCTTT. This translates into CASSLRGSLEAFF. The variable domain in full, completed from reference TRBV7-6 and TRBJ1-1, reads GAGVSQSPRYKVTKRGQDVALRCDPISGHVSLYWYRQALGQGPEFLTYFNYEAQQDKSGLPNDRFSAERPEGSISTLTIQRTEQRDSAMYRCASSLRGSLEAFFGQGTRLTVV.

J is TRBJ2-7 and V is TRBV12-3 or TRBV12-4; a weak D match, TRBD1 (5 bases). V was shortened by 6 bases and J by 5 bases, with 14 bases between the two germline ends. The CDR3 sequence is 13 residues long. CDR3 region: CASSTRVVHEQYF. DNA of the CDR3: TGTGCCAGCAGCACCAGGGTGGTCCACGAGCAGTACTTC.

This clone was seen a single time. This chain links TRBV3-1 (or the pseudogene TRBV3-2) with TRBJ1-4, with D perhaps matching TRBD1 (5 bases). This CDR3 contains 15 residues. The germline V gene encodes CDR1 LGHDT and CDR2 YNNKEL (reference sequence). Trimming took off 2 bases at V and 6 bases at J, with 13 bases between the two ends. CDR3 DNA sequence: TGTGCCAGCAGCCAACAGGGTTTAGGGGATGAAAAACTGTTTTTT. It translates to CASSQQGLGDEKLFF.

This clone was observed a single time. V and J are TRBV15 and TRBJ2-1; 8 bases fit TRBD2. CDR3 length equals 17 residues. Germline CDR1 and CDR2: LNHNV and YYDKDF (reference sequence). V dropped 1 base and J dropped 8; count of bases not matched to a gene: 13. In DNA form, the CDR3 reads TGTGCCACCAGCAGAGGAGTGGATAGCGGGGTAGAGGATGAGCAGTTCTTC. This gives the protein CATSRGVDSGVEDEQFF.

The rearrangement joins TRBV7-9 to TRBJ1-5; the D gene is possibly TRBD1 (6 bases). With 2 bases removed from V and 4 bases from J, the gap between germline ends came to 9 bases. The CDR3 runs 14 residues. Germline CDR1 is SEHNR and CDR2 is FQNEAQ (reference sequence). The CDR3 coding sequence is TGTGCCAGCAGCTTACAGGGGTTGAATCAGCCCCAGCATTTT. It translates to CASSLQGLNQPQHF.

The chain employs TRBV10-3 and TRBJ1-2, with TRBD1 matching over 7 bases. The CDR3 covers 16 residues. Germline V gene data show CDR1 as ENHRY and CDR2 as SYGVKD. The trim removed 3 bases at V and 2 bases at J, leaving 9 bases unmatched. The CDR3 region is CAISDIPTGANYGYTF. The CDR3 DNA reads TGTGCCATCAGTGATATTCCCACAGGGGCCAACTATGGCTACACCTTC.

In this sample, this clone turned up once. The chain is built from TRBV18 and TRBJ1-2; D call uncertain. Trimming left V 1 base short and J 8 bases short, with 11 bases between. CDR3 length equals 13 residues. From germline, CDR1 is KGHSH and CDR2 LQKENI. The CDR3 reads CASSPLRVEGYTF. The DNA of the CDR3 is TGTGCCAGCTCACCACTGAGGGTAGAGGGCTACACCTTC.

The CDR3 DNA is TGCAGTGCCCGGATACAGGGTGAAGAGTACTTC. Translated, it gives CSARIQGEEYF. This chain links TRBV20-1 with TRBJ2-7; D may be TRBD1 (6 bases). V gave up 6 bases and J gave up 11 bases, with 17 bases separating them. The V gene's germline CDR1 is DFQATT and CDR2 SNEGSKA (reference sequence). This CDR3 comprises 11 residues.

This clone was observed a handful of times. The chain has TRBV15 and TRBJ1-5, with 9 positions matching TRBD1. This CDR3 contains 15 residues. J was trimmed by 5 bases and V by 6 bases; bases with no gene match: 8. Germline V CDR1 and CDR2: LNHNV, YYDKDF (reference sequence). The CDR3, as DNA: TGTGCCACCAGACCCGACAGGGGGGCTTATCAGCCCCAGCATTTT. This translates into CATRPDRGAYQPQHF.

This clone is a singleton in its sample. V and J are TRBV6-5 and TRBJ2-7; 8 bases agree with TRBD1. Germline V lookup: CDR1 MNHEY, CDR2 SVGAGI. The CDR3 loop spans 15 amino acids. V lost 4 bases to trimming and J lost 2 bases; unmatched junction nucleotides: 7. The CDR3 nucleotides are TGTGCCAGCAGTTTGACAGGGGTTAAGACCTACGAGCAGTACTTC. Translated: CASSLTGVKTYEQYF.